This T cell receptor (beta chain) was retrieved from a study of T cells in Graves' hyperthyroidism and ophthalmopathy. From RNA transcripts, TCR beta CDR3 regions were amplified. With the HTBI primer set, the TCR CDR3 went through a first round of RT-PCR. Via MiXCR, TCRdb re-called the multiplex PCR reads, giving one row per CDR3 protein. This table has under 350,000 distinct CDR3 sequences, over 15% appearing once. This clonotype occurred many times. The CDR3 sequence is 14 residues long. CDR1 DFQATT and CDR2 SNEGSKA come from the germline V gene (reference sequence). V lost 7 bases and J 4 bases, leaving 17 bases between the germline ends.

The sequenced material came from blood. V gene TRBV20-1 combines with J gene TRBJ1-5; D is possibly TRBD1 (5 bases). The TCR was taken from a woman between 55 and 75 years old with Graves' ophthalmopathy. CDR3 residues: CSVLMAGGNQPQHF. As DNA, the CDR3 is TGCAGTGTTCTGATGGCCGGGGGTAATCAGCCCCAGCATTTT.